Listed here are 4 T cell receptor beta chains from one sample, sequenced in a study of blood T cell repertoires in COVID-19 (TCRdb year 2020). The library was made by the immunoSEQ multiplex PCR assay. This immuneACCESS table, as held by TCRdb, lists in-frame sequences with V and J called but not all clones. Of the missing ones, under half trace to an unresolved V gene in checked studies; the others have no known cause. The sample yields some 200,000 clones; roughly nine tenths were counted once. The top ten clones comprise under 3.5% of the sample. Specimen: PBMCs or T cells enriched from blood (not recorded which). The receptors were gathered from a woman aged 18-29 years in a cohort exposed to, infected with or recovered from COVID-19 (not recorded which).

This CDR3 reads CASGQGPNTEAFF. The CDR3 DNA follows: TGTGCCAGTGGACAGGGGCCGAACACTGAAGCTTTCTTT. J is TRBJ1-1 and V is TRBV19, with 9 bases lining up with TRBD1. The CDR3 sequence is 13 residues long. Germline V gene sequence: CDR1 LNHDA, CDR2 SQIVND (reference sequence). The V segment lost 8 bases and the J segment 1 base; nucleotides outside the gene matches: 2.

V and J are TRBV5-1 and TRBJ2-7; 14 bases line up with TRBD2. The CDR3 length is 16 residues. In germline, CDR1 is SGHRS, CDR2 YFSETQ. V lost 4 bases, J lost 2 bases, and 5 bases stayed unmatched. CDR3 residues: CASSGGLAGGAYEQYF. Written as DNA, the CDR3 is TGCGCCAGCAGCGGAGGACTAGCGGGAGGAGCCTACGAGCAGTACTTC.

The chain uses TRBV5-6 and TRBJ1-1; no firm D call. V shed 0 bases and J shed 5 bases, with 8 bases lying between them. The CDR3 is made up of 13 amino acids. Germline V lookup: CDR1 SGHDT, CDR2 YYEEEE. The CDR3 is CASSLGTGTEAFF. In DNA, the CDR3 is TGTGCCAGCAGCTTGGGTACGGGGACTGAAGCTTTCTTT.

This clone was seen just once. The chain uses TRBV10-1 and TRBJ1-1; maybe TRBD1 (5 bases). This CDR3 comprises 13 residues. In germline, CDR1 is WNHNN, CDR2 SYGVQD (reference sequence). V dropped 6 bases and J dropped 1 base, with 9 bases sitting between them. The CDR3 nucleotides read TGCGCCAGCAGCGCGGGACGGAACACTGAAGCTTTCTTT. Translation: CASSAGRNTEAFF.